The text below deals with one T cell receptor (beta chain). Its antigen is as yet unknown. Looked up from germline, CDR1 is KGHSH and CDR2 is LQKENI. V was clipped by 3 bases and J by 10 bases; unmatched bases: 6. The length of the CDR3 is 16 residues. Combining a sample-barcoded 5' primer with a J-beta primer mix, a second PCR ran for about 6 to 12 cycles. Paired-end reads containing CDR3 totaled no fewer than 2.5 million for each sample. TCRdb re-called the 5' RACE reads with MiXCR, one entry per CDR3 protein. The repertoire includes hundreds of thousands of distinct CDR3 sequences, roughly three fifths of them detected once, and about 26% sits in the top ten. The data belong to a study of blood T cells in healthy people across ages. Points from the study as a whole: Long-lived donors had more naive CD4+ cells and higher diversity than aged donors. With unsorted PBMCs, a conclusive comparison of naive versus antigen-experienced cells was not possible. The unknown donor CMV status may have confounded expanded clonotype changes.

This sequence originates from a man aged 35-49 years in good health. The sequencing sample was made of blood. The gene calls are TRBV18 and TRBJ2-1, with TRBD2 matching over 16 bases. The CDR3 reads CASSPQGLAGGPEQFF. Here the CDR3 DNA reads TGTGCCAGCTCACCCCAGGGACTAGCGGGAGGGCCCGAGCAGTTCTTC. Filled out from reference TRBV18 and TRBJ2-1, the complete variable domain reads NAGVMQNPRHLVRRRGQEARLRCSPMKGHSHVYWYRQLPEEGLKFMVYLQKENIIDESGMPKERFSAEFPKEGPSILRIQQVVRGDSAAYFCASSPQGLAGGPEQFFGPGTRLTVL.